The 30 T cell receptor beta chains reported below all come from one sample, sequenced in a study. One entry per CDR3 protein, called by TCRdb with MiXCR from the 5' RACE reads. The sample records about 41,000 distinct CDR3 sequences, around 30% being singletons. Sequencing used memory CD4+ T cells sorted from a lymph node. The subset here: memory CD4+ T cells, CD4+CD45RO+CD25-. These receptors came from a female donor with breast cancer.

Relative to its sample, this clonotype is medium-sized. V gene TRBV12-3 or TRBV12-4 combines with J gene TRBJ2-5, with D perhaps being TRBD1 or TRBD2 (5 bases each). CDR3 size: 14 residues. Trimming shortened V by 5 bases and J by 2 bases, and 12 bases separated the two germline ends. The CDR3 loop is CASSRGQGQETQYF. The CDR3 nucleotides are TGTGCCAGCAGTAGAGGGCAGGGACAAGAGACCCAGTACTTC.

This clonotype was detected only a few times. The V call is TRBV5-1, the J call TRBJ2-3; 8 nucleotides agree with TRBD1. The germline V gene encodes CDR1 SGHRS and CDR2 YFSETQ. This CDR3 spans 14 amino acids. Unmatched junction bases numbered 3, after V lost 5 bases and J lost 1 base. This CDR3 reads CASRTGEGTDTQYF. The CDR3 DNA sequence: TGCGCCAGCAGGACAGGGGAAGGCACAGATACGCAGTATTTT.

This clonotype was detected a few times. The CDR3 sequence is CSGAREETQYF. The CDR3 bases are TGCAGCGGGGCTAGGGAAGAGACCCAGTACTTC. The chain is built from TRBV29-1 and TRBJ2-5; D unclear. The germline V gene encodes CDR1 SQVTM and CDR2 ANQGSEA. Trimming pared 7 bases from V and 3 bases from J, leaving 9 bases between. The CDR3 runs to 11 residues.

This clonotype was seen only a few times. The J gene is TRBJ2-5, the V gene TRBV5-6; D is possibly TRBD2 (5 bases). The germline gives CDR1 SGHDT, CDR2 YYEEEE. This CDR3 is 14 amino acids long. V lost 1 base to trimming and J lost 4 bases, with 11 bases between them. In nucleotides, the CDR3 is TGTGCCAGCAGCTTGCTCCAGGCGGGAGAGACCCAGTACTTC. Protein product: CASSLLQAGETQYF.

This clonotype has a handful of counts. V gene TRBV15 combines with J gene TRBJ2-3, with 13 bases that match TRBD2. The germline gives CDR1 LNHNV, CDR2 YYDKDF (reference sequence). The CDR3 is made up of 16 amino acids. J was trimmed by 2 bases and V by 5 bases; bases with no gene match: 4. The CDR3 DNA sequence: TGTGCCACCAGCGCAGGGACTAGCGGGGACACAGATACGCAGTATTTT. It is translated as CATSAGTSGDTDTQYF.

This chain links TRBV5-1 with TRBJ1-5, with TRBD1 matching 7 bases. Germline CDR1 and CDR2: SGHRS and YFSETQ. This CDR3 has 16 residues. V shed 0 bases, J shed 5 bases, and the junction held 8 bases outside the gene matches. In nucleotides, the CDR3 is TGCGCCAGCAGCTTGGGATTGGGAGGGGGCGATCAGCCCCAGCATTTT. Protein product: CASSLGLGGGDQPQHF.

This clonotype has a handful of counts. This sequence joins TRBV2 and TRBJ2-5; 7 bases align to TRBD2. The CDR3 covers 13 residues. CDR1 is SNHLY, CDR2 FYNNEI, per germline. V trimming: 8 bases; J trimming: 4 bases; junction bases outside the gene matches: 7. The CDR3: CASGSGRVETQYF. The CDR3 region has the DNA TGTGCCAGCGGTTCAGGGAGGGTAGAGACCCAGTACTTC.

This chain links TRBV29-1 with TRBJ1-5; TRBD1 agrees at 8 bases. The CDR3 consists of 16 residues. Germline loops: CDR1 SQVTM, CDR2 ANQGSEA. V shed 5 bases, J shed 2 bases, and the junction held 11 bases outside the gene matches. CDR3 in DNA: TGCAGCGTTCTACCAGGGGGCGCGGAGGGCAATCAGCCCCAGCATTTT. It encodes CSVLPGGAEGNQPQHF.

This clonotype is classed as medium-sized (0.01 to 0.1%). The V gene is TRBV5-4, the J gene TRBJ2-2; no clear D gene. Trimming took off 5 bases at V and 5 bases at J, with 7 bases between the two ends. This CDR3 has 12 residues. The V gene's germline CDR1 is SGHNT and CDR2 YYREEE (reference sequence). The CDR3 DNA reads as TGTGCCAGCAGTCAGGATACCGGGGAGCTGTTTTTT. Amino acid sequence: CASSQDTGELFF.

This clonotype appeared a few times. At one end, the junction sequence differs from germline, possibly due to a read error. The J gene is TRBJ2-5, the V gene TRBV7-3; D call uncertain. Germline CDR1 SGHTA, CDR2 FQGTGA. The CDR3 has 15 residues. The CDR3 is CASSLFSSPQETQYF. DNA for the CDR3: TGTGCCAGCAGCCTGTTTAGTTCCCCCCAAGAGACTCAGTACTTC.

This chain links TRBV15 with TRBJ2-6; 9 nucleotides align to TRBD1. The CDR3 covers 17 residues. The germline CDR1 and CDR2 sequences are LNHNV and YYDKDF (reference sequence). The ends lost 0 bases at V and 4 bases at J; junction bases unmatched: 4. CDR3 region: CATSRDGTGRGANVLTF. CDR3 nucleotide sequence: TGTGCCACCAGCAGAGATGGGACAGGGCGAGGGGCCAACGTCCTGACTTTC.

The V call is TRBV15, the J call TRBJ2-1; D gene uncertain. Germline assignment: CDR1 LNHNV and CDR2 YYDKDF (reference sequence). This CDR3 spans 11 amino acids. Deletions cut 4 bases from V and 6 bases from J, with 4 bases between. CDR3 sequence: CATSTFNEQFF. For the CDR3, the DNA is TGTGCCACCAGCACCTTCAATGAGCAGTTCTTC.

This clonotype appeared a few times. V is TRBV3-1 and J is TRBJ2-7; a weak D match, TRBD2 (6 bases). V lost 6 bases and J 6 bases, leaving 15 bases between the germline ends. Germline CDR1 and CDR2: LGHDT and YNNKEL (reference sequence). The CDR3 is made up of 13 amino acids. CDR3 in amino acids: CASRAFGSSEQYF. The CDR3 DNA is TGTGCCAGCAGGGCCTTCGGGAGCTCCGAGCAGTACTTC.

Notes on this clonotype: Germline and junction disagree at one end, which may indicate a read error. The chain carries TRBV7-9 and TRBJ2-4; D is unresolved. Germline assignment: CDR1 SEHNR and CDR2 FQNEAQ (reference sequence). This CDR3 region has 13 residues. The CDR3 DNA reads as TGTGCCAGCAGCTCGTCCGGTCAAAACACTCAGTACTTC. It codes for CASSSSGQNTQYF.

The DNA for the CDR3 is TGTGCCAGCAGCCTCGGGCTAGCGGACCCCAATGAGCAGTTCTTC. Translated, it gives CASSLGLADPNEQFF. The chain uses TRBV6-2 or TRBV6-3 and TRBJ2-1; 7 bases fit TRBD2. In germline, CDR1 is MNHEY, CDR2 SVGEGT. V lost 6 bases and J lost 6; bases outside the gene matches: 11. The CDR3 totals 15 residues.

V usage is TRBV7-9 and J usage is TRBJ1-1; D may be TRBD1 (6 bases). The V end lost 3 bases, the J end lost 1 base, and 9 bases lay between the germline ends. The germline gives CDR1 SEHNR, CDR2 FQNEAQ (reference sequence). This CDR3 is 14 amino acids long. CDR3 bases: TGTGCCAGCAGCTTTAGAGGGGGGAACACTGAAGCTTTCTTT. This codes for CASSFRGGNTEAFF.

The chain carries TRBV20-1 and TRBJ1-4, with 8 bases identical to TRBD1. Trimming removed 3 bases from V and 10 bases from J; junction bases left unmatched: 4. CDR3 length: 12 amino acids. Germline loops: CDR1 DFQATT, CDR2 SNEGSKA (reference sequence). The CDR3 sequence: CSASQQGVKLFF. CDR3 bases: TGCAGTGCTAGTCAACAGGGGGTAAAACTGTTTTTT.

This clonotype was found a few times. V usage is TRBV7-8 and J usage is TRBJ1-1; D not resolved. Germline CDR1 is SGHVS and CDR2 is FQNEAQ. V dropped 2 bases and J dropped 5 bases, with 6 bases sitting between them. The CDR3 loop spans 12 amino acids. Here the CDR3 DNA reads TGTGCCAGCAGCTTAACGCTGACTGAAGCTTTCTTT. This gives the protein CASSLTLTEAFF.

V gene TRBV7-9 combines with J gene TRBJ2-1; D gene ambiguous. The CDR3 is 13 residues long. V was trimmed by 4 bases and J by 9 bases, leaving 13 bases between them. CDR1 is SEHNR, CDR2 FQNEAQ, per germline (reference sequence). CDR3 DNA sequence: TGTGCCAGCAGCTCTGATTGGGTCGGTGAGCAGTTCTTC. Residues: CASSSDWVGEQFF.

The chain has TRBV6-2 or TRBV6-3 and TRBJ2-1; D is possibly TRBD1 or TRBD2 (5 bases each). Germline V lookup: CDR1 MNHEY, CDR2 SVGEGT. The CDR3 length is 14 residues. The V end lost 2 bases, the J end lost 8 bases, and 13 bases lay between the germline ends. CDR3 DNA: TGTGCCAGCAGTTACACCGACGGGGCGGATGAGCAGTTCTTC. Translating it yields CASSYTDGADEQFF.

As concerns this clonotype: Without the conserved terminal phenylalanine or tryptophan, this CDR3 likely stems from a read error. This chain links TRBV2 with TRBJ2-4, with D unclear. V shed 4 bases and J shed 3 bases, with 7 bases lying between them. The germline V gene has CDR1 SNHLY and CDR2 FYNNEI. This CDR3 is 13 amino acids long. Written as DNA, the CDR3 is TGTGCCAGCAGTGGGTCGGGCAAAAACATTCAGTACCTC. Encoded protein: CASSGSGKNIQYL.

This clonotype was found once. This rearrangement joins TRBV7-2 to TRBJ2-5, with D perhaps matching TRBD1 (6 bases). The germline V gene encodes CDR1 SGHTA and CDR2 FQGNSA. V was clipped by 5 bases and J by 4 bases, with 14 bases between them. There are 14 residues in the CDR3. This chain's CDR3 is CTSSRGHYGETQYF. The CDR3 coding sequence is TGTACCAGCAGCAGGGGACATTATGGAGAGACCCAGTACTTC.

The rearrangement links TRBV5-5 to TRBJ2-1; TRBD2 agrees at 8 bases. CDR3 length equals 15 residues. The germline CDR1 and CDR2 sequences are SGHKS and YYEKEE (reference sequence). The J segment lost 8 bases and the V segment lost 7 bases, leaving 14 bases of the junction unmatched. Here the CDR3 DNA reads TGTGCCAGCGGACCCCGGGGGGGCGCCCTCCATGAGCAGTTCTTC. Its translation: CASGPRGGALHEQFF.

The J gene is TRBJ1-6, the V gene TRBV5-1; tentatively, D is TRBD1 (6 bases). This CDR3 contains 14 residues. Germline V lookup: CDR1 SGHRS, CDR2 YFSETQ. V lost 4 bases, J lost 3 bases, and 8 bases lay in between. The CDR3 DNA is TGCGCCAGCAGCCCACAGGGCTATAATTCACCCCTCCACTTT. This codes for CASSPQGYNSPLHF. The whole variable domain, filled in from reference TRBV5-1 and TRBJ1-6, reads KAGVTQTPRYLIKTRGQQVTLSCSPISGHRSVSWYQQTPGQGLQFLFEYFSETQRNKGNFPGRFSGRQFSNSRSEMNVSTLELGDSALYLCASSPQGYNSPLHFGNGTRLTVT.

The gene calls are TRBV5-1 and TRBJ2-5; tentative D call: TRBD2 (7 bases). Per the germline V gene, CDR1 is SGHRS and CDR2 is YFSETQ. Trimming removed 5 bases at V and 4 bases at J, with 18 bases between. CDR3 length: 15 residues. CDR3 DNA sequence: TGCGCCAGCAGGGTCCCGGGGGGCGTCGGAGAGACCCAGTACTTC. It codes for CASRVPGGVGETQYF.

By sample share, this clonotype is medium-sized. This chain uses TRBV5-1 with TRBJ2-1; 8 bases agree with TRBD2. The CDR3 contains 14 residues. Germline CDR1 and CDR2: SGHRS and YFSETQ. J was trimmed by 2 bases and V by 5 bases; bases with no gene match: 3. CDR3 protein: CASRGAGAYNEQFF. The DNA for the CDR3 is TGCGCCAGCAGAGGAGCGGGAGCCTACAATGAGCAGTTCTTC.

This clonotype was counted ten times or more. The chain uses TRBV29-1 and TRBJ2-5; TRBD2 matches at 12 bases. The CDR3 loop spans 15 amino acids. Per the germline V gene, CDR1 is SQVTM and CDR2 is ANQGSEA. V dropped 6 bases and J dropped 2; count of bases not matched to a gene: 7. The CDR3 sequence: CSVGTSGRRQETQYF. The CDR3 bases are TGCAGCGTGGGAACTAGCGGGAGGAGACAAGAGACCCAGTACTTC.

There are a few counts of this clonotype. V and J are TRBV15 and TRBJ1-1; unclear D gene. The V and J ends lost 1 base and 4 bases respectively, with 13 bases between them. The germline CDR1 and CDR2 sequences are LNHNV and YYDKDF (reference sequence). The CDR3 length is 15 residues. For the CDR3, the DNA is TGTGCCACCAGCAGAGTAGGGTTGCTTCGCACTGAAGCTTTCTTT. It is translated as CATSRVGLLRTEAFF.

This clonotype was seen more than once but under ten times. The chain couples TRBV20-1 to TRBJ2-1; 9 positions agree with TRBD2. Trimming cost V 4 bases and J 3 bases; bases outside gene matches: 1. Germline V gives CDR1 DFQATT, CDR2 SNEGSKA (reference sequence). This CDR3 contains 13 residues. The CDR3 reads CSAKTSGYNEQFF. The CDR3, as DNA: TGCAGTGCTAAGACTAGCGGCTACAATGAGCAGTTCTTC.

Details on this clonotype: As the CDR3 is not closed by the conserved phenylalanine or tryptophan, this likely results from a read error. The chain uses TRBV20-1 and TRBJ1-5; 7 bases match TRBD1. The trim removed 4 bases at V and 6 bases at J, leaving 9 bases unmatched. Germline CDR1 is DFQATT and CDR2 is SNEGSKA (reference sequence). The CDR3 spans 14 residues. CDR3 in DNA: TGCAGTGCTAATGGGCAGGGGGAGGTTCAGCCCCAGCATTCT. As protein: CSANGQGEVQPQHS.